The 20 T cell receptor beta chains in this list originate from one sample, sequenced in a study of T cells in Graves' hyperthyroidism and ophthalmopathy. RNA transcripts served as the template for amplifying TCR beta CDR3 regions. First-round RT-PCR of the TCR CDR3 relied on the HTBI primer set. TCRdb used MiXCR to reprocess the multiplex PCR reads, holding one entry per CDR3 protein. The data show hundreds of thousands of distinct CDR3 sequences, with roughly 15% seen just once and roughly 33% held by the top ten. Material: blood. All receptors derive from a woman aged 40-49 years with Graves' ophthalmopathy.

This clonotype has ten or more counts. The rearrangement uses TRBV28 and TRBJ2-5; D unresolved. This CDR3 has 15 residues. Trimming shortened V by 2 bases and J by 4 bases, and 14 bases separated the two germline ends. The germline V gene has CDR1 MDHEN and CDR2 SYDVKM. CDR3 nucleotides: TGTGCCAGCAGTTTACGGTGGGGTGTCGGAGAGACCCAGTACTTC. It yields the protein CASSLRWGVGETQYF.

This clonotype was detected only a few times. V and J are TRBV11-2 and TRBJ1-3; D is unclear. V lost 0 bases to trimming and J lost 4 bases, with 13 bases between them. CDR1 SGHAT and CDR2 FQNNGV come from the germline V gene. The CDR3 covers 16 residues. The DNA for the CDR3 is TGTGCCAGCAGCTTAGATCAGCAGTCAGGAGGAAACACCATATATTTT. Its protein product is CASSLDQQSGGNTIYF.

In this sample, this clonotype turned up a few times. CDR3 loop: CASSKGQTLSGANVLTF. The CDR3 DNA reads TGTGCCAGCAGCAAGGGACAGACCCTCTCTGGGGCCAACGTCCTGACTTTC. The J gene is TRBJ2-6, the V gene TRBV11-2; 7 nucleotides agree with TRBD1. The CDR3 sequence is 17 residues long. Trimming cost V 5 bases and J 0 bases; bases outside gene matches: 7. Germline V gene data show CDR1 as SGHAT and CDR2 as FQNNGV.

The CDR3 DNA is TGTGCCAGCAGCCAGGAAGATCGGCCCACAGATACGCAGTATTTT. Protein: CASSQEDRPTDTQYF. This chain uses TRBV4-2 with TRBJ2-3; D gene uncertain. The CDR3 consists of 15 residues. Germline CDR1 is LGHNA and CDR2 is YNFKEQ. V gave up 3 bases and J gave up 2 bases, with 12 bases separating them.

This clonotype occurred many times. This chain uses TRBV27 with TRBJ2-7; D gene ambiguous. V was cut by 3 bases and J by 2 bases, with 14 bases left in between. The CDR3 has 15 residues. Germline V lookup: CDR1 MNHEY, CDR2 SMNVEV (reference sequence). The CDR3 region is CASSLSPTPTYEQYF. The CDR3 DNA sequence: TGTGCCAGCAGTTTGAGTCCAACACCCACCTACGAGCAGTACTTC.

The sample holds many counts of this clonotype. The chain uses TRBV7-2 and TRBJ1-1, with TRBD1 identical over 8 bases. The CDR3 covers 13 residues. The germline V gene has CDR1 SGHTA and CDR2 FQGNSA. The V segment lost 8 bases and the J segment 8 bases; nucleotides outside the gene matches: 10. The CDR3 protein is CASVTTGGAEAFF. DNA for the CDR3: TGTGCCAGCGTAACTACAGGGGGGGCGGAAGCTTTCTTT.

This clonotype occurred a few times. The rearrangement joins TRBV7-2 to TRBJ1-2; D call uncertain. This CDR3 has 16 amino acids. Per germline, CDR1 SGHTA and CDR2 FQGNSA. V lost 0 bases to trimming and J lost 0 bases, with 11 bases between them. CDR3 residues: CASSLAVVATNYGYTF. The CDR3 DNA follows: TGTGCCAGCAGCTTAGCGGTGGTCGCAACTAACTATGGCTACACCTTC.

Only a few counts were recorded for this clonotype. The junction departs from the called germline gene at one end, perhaps through a read error. V and J are TRBV2 and TRBJ2-3, with D maybe TRBD2 (6 bases). This CDR3 is 14 amino acids long. Germline CDR1 SNHLY, CDR2 FYNNEI. CDR3 bases: TGTGCCAGCAACGGCGGGATTAGCATAGATACGCAGTATTTT. Amino acids: CASNGGISIDTQYF.

This clonotype came up many times. The gene calls are TRBV20-1 and TRBJ1-1; no definite D call. The V end lost 2 bases, the J end lost 8 bases, and 9 bases lay between the germline ends. The CDR3 is 11 residues long. The germline V gene has CDR1 DFQATT and CDR2 SNEGSKA (reference sequence). CDR3 sequence: CSARNVGEAFF. In DNA form, the CDR3 reads TGCAGTGCTAGAAACGTGGGGGAAGCTTTCTTT.

In this sample, this clonotype turned up many times. The V call is TRBV24-1, the J call TRBJ2-3; D call uncertain. Germline V gene lookup returns CDR1 KGHDR and CDR2 SFDVKD. V lost 3 bases and J lost 6, with 9 bases in between. The CDR3 consists of 13 residues. The CDR3 nucleotides are TGTGCCACCAGTGATCACTGGGCGGATACGCAGTATTTT. Its protein product is CATSDHWADTQYF.

The V gene is TRBV20-1, the J gene TRBJ2-7; 10 bases align to TRBD1. J gave up 4 bases and V 4 bases, and 16 bases lay outside the gene matches. CDR1 is DFQATT and CDR2 is SNEGSKA in the germline V gene (reference sequence). The CDR3 is 17 residues long. CDR3 residues: CSAIIDIYRTGGYEQYF. The CDR3 coding sequence is TGCAGTGCTATTATAGATATTTATCGGACAGGGGGTTACGAGCAGTACTTC.

This clonotype was recorded many times. This chain connects TRBV20-1 to TRBJ2-7, with TRBD1 matching 7 bases. The CDR3 runs 15 residues. After removal of 4 bases from V and 2 bases from J, the junction contained 11 bases not matched to a gene. In germline, CDR1 is DFQATT, CDR2 SNEGSKA (reference sequence). Written as DNA, the CDR3 is TGCAGTGCTAAAGCCAGACAGGGTATCACCTACGAGCAGTACTTC. The encoded protein is CSAKARQGITYEQYF.

This clonotype was picked up many times. This chain joins TRBV20-1 and TRBJ2-7; possibly TRBD1 for D (5 bases). The CDR3 contains 12 residues. Trimming removed 3 bases at V and 1 base at J, with 7 bases between. Germline V gene lookup returns CDR1 DFQATT and CDR2 SNEGSKA (reference sequence). The CDR3, as DNA: TGCAGTGCTAGCGACAGATCCTACGAGCAGTACTTC. Amino acids: CSASDRSYEQYF.

This clonotype appeared many times. The chain couples TRBV27 to TRBJ2-1, with 11 positions matching TRBD2. Losses at the gene ends were 6 bases for V and 4 bases for J; bases not matched to a gene: 14. Germline V lookup: CDR1 MNHEY, CDR2 SMNVEV (reference sequence). The length of the CDR3 is 18 residues. The DNA of the CDR3 is TGTGCCAGCAGCCGCACCTCTCTAGCGGGGGGTCGGTACAATGAGCAGTTCTTC. Encoded protein: CASSRTSLAGGRYNEQFF.

This clonotype occurred many times. Here the CDR3 reads CASSQGRNQPQHF. In DNA form, the CDR3 reads TGTGCCAGCAGTCAAGGGCGGAATCAGCCCCAGCATTTT. The chain combines TRBV28 with TRBJ1-5; the D is unclear. The CDR3 is 13 amino acids. Trimming left V 5 bases short and J 4 bases short, with 9 bases between. Germline CDR1 MDHEN, CDR2 SYDVKM.

This clonotype has ten or more counts. V gene TRBV6-1 combines with J gene TRBJ1-6, with D perhaps TRBD1 (5 bases). CDR3 length equals 15 residues. Germline loops: CDR1 MNHNS, CDR2 SASEGT. With 6 bases removed from V and 7 bases from J, the gap between germline ends came to 16 bases. Here the CDR3 DNA reads TGTGCCAGCAGACTATCCCGGGACCTAAATTCACCCCTCCACTTT. Amino acids: CASRLSRDLNSPLHF.

There are many counts of this clonotype. The chain uses TRBV2 and TRBJ1-1; D is uncertain. Germline V gene lookup returns CDR1 SNHLY and CDR2 FYNNEI. V lost 3 bases and J lost 7, with 6 bases in between. This CDR3 region has 11 residues. In DNA form, the CDR3 reads TGTGCCAGCAGTGAGCGCGGTGAAGCTTTCTTT. As protein: CASSERGEAFF. The whole variable domain, filled in from reference TRBV2 and TRBJ1-1, reads EPEVTQTPSHQVTQMGQEVILRCVPISNHLYFYWYRQILGQKVEFLVSFYNNEISEKSEIFDDQFSVERPDGSNFTLKIRSTKLEDSAMYFCASSERGEAFFGQGTRLTVV.

The chain combines TRBV20-1 with TRBJ1-5; D gene unclear. V shed 6 bases and J shed 0 bases, with 9 bases lying between them. This CDR3 contains 13 residues. Per the germline V gene, CDR1 is DFQATT and CDR2 is SNEGSKA (reference sequence). The CDR3 DNA sequence: TGCAGTGCAAAAGAGGGTAGCAATCAGCCCCAGCATTTT. Residues: CSAKEGSNQPQHF.

A remark on this clonotype: A much larger clone differs from this one at a single base, so this may be a read error. In nucleotides, the CDR3 is TGTGCCACCTGGGTTCTCGACAGCGCTAACTATGGCTACACCTTC. This translates into CATWVLDSANYGYTF. The chain has TRBV10-3 and TRBJ1-2; D perhaps matches TRBD1 (5 bases). V was shortened by 10 bases and J by 0 bases, with 18 bases between the two germline ends. Germline V lookup: CDR1 ENHRY, CDR2 SYGVKD. The CDR3 is 15 amino acids.

In this sample, this clonotype turned up many times. This chain uses TRBV19 with TRBJ2-7; tentative D call: TRBD2 (5 bases). V lost 0 bases, J lost 1 base, and 7 bases lay in between. The germline V gene has CDR1 LNHDA and CDR2 SQIVND (reference sequence). The length of the CDR3 is 14 residues. CDR3 sequence (DNA): TGTGCCAGTAGTATAGACGGGGAATCCTACGAGCAGTACTTC. Protein product: CASSIDGESYEQYF.